The subject of this entry is one T cell receptor beta chain. This specimen comes from a study of blood T cell repertoires in COVID-19. Background on the study: From the United States, Italy and Spain came samples of acute and convalescent COVID-19.

Data came from immunoSEQ multiplex PCR; TCRdb stores just in-frame clones and leaves some out. The sample has about 58,000 clones; 70% to 90% are singletons. The CDR3 spans 15 residues. With 2 bases clipped from V and 2 bases from J, the junction kept 2 bases outside the gene matches. CDR1 and CDR2 from the germline V gene are SGHTA and FQGTGA. V is TRBV7-3 and J is TRBJ2-7, with 11 bases identical to TRBD2. The sample was peripheral blood. This TCR was sampled from a middle-aged man with active COVID-19. The CDR3 sequence is CASSLASGRPYEQYF. The CDR3 DNA follows: TGTGCCAGCAGCTTAGCTAGCGGGAGGCCCTACGAGCAGTACTTC.